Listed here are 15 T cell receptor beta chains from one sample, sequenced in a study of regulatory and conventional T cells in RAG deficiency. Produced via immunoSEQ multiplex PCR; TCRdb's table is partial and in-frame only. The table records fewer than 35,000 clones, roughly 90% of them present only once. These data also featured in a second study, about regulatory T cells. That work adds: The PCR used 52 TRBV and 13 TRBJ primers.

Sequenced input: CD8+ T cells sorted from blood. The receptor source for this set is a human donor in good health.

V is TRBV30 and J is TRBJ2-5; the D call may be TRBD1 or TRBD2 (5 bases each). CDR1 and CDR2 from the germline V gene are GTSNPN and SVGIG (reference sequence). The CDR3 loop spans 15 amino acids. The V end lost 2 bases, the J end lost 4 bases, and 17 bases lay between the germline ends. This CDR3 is CAWSPSYPGRETQYF. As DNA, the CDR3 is TGTGCCTGGAGTCCATCATATCCAGGGAGAGAGACCCAGTACTTC.

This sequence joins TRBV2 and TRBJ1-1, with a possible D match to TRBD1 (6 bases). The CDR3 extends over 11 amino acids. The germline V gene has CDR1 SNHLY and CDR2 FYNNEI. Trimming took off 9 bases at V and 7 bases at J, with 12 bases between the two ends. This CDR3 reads CARTQGIEAFF. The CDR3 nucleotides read TGTGCCAGGACTCAGGGGATTGAAGCTTTCTTT.

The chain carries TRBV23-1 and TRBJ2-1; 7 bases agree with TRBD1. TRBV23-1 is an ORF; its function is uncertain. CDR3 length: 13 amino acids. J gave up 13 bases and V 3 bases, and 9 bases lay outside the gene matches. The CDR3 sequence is CASSHSTGREQFF. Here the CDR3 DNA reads TGCGCCAGCAGTCACTCGACAGGGCGAGAACAGTTCTTC.

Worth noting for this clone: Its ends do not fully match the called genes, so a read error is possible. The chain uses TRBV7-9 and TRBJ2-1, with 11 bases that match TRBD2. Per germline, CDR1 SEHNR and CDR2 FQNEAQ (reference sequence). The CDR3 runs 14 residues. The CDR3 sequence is CASSLAGGRNEQFF. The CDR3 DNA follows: TGTGCCAGCAGCCTAGCGGGAGGTAGGAATGAGCAGTTCTTC.

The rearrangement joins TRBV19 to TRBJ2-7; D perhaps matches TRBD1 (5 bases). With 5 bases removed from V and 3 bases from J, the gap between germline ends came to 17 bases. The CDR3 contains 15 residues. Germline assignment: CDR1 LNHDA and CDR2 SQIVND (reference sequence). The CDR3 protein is CASSRIQGMDYEQYF. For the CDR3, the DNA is TGTGCCAGTAGTCGCATTCAGGGCATGGACTACGAGCAGTACTTC.

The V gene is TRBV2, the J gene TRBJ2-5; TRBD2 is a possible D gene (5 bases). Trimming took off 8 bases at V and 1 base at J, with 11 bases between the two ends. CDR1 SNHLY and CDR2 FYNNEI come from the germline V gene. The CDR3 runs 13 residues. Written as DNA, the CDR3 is TGTGCCAGCCGGGGTCGTGCCCAAGAGACCCAGTACTTC. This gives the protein CASRGRAQETQYF.

The CDR3 here is CASSSDSGEGDTQYF. Here the CDR3 DNA reads TGTGCCAGCTCCTCCGATAGCGGGGAGGGAGATACGCAGTATTTT. The V call is TRBV6-5, the J call TRBJ2-3; 8 bases are a match to TRBD2. Germline CDR1 reads MNHEY; CDR2 reads SVGAGI. V lost 8 bases to trimming and J lost 5 bases; unmatched junction nucleotides: 12. This CDR3 contains 15 residues.

CDR3 residues: CASSQEYMNSPLHF. The CDR3, as DNA: TGTGCCAGCAGCCAAGAATATATGAATTCACCCCTCCACTTT. The rearrangement links TRBV14 to TRBJ1-6; D not resolved. CDR3 length: 14 residues. Trimming took 0 bases from V and 7 from J, leaving 7 bases between them. Looked up from germline, CDR1 is SGHDN and CDR2 is FVKESK.

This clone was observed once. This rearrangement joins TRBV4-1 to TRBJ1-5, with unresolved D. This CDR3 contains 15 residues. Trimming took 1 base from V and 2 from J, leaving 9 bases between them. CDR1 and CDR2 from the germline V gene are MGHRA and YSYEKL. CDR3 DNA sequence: TGCGCCAGCAGCCAAGTGTCGGGAGGCAATCAGCCCCAGCATTTT. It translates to CASSQVSGGNQPQHF.

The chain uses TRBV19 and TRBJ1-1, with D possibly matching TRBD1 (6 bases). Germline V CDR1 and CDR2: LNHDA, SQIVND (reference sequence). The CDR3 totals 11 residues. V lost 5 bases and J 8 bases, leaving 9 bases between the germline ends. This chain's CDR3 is CASSFDREAFF. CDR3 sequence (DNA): TGTGCCAGTAGTTTTGACAGGGAAGCTTTCTTT.

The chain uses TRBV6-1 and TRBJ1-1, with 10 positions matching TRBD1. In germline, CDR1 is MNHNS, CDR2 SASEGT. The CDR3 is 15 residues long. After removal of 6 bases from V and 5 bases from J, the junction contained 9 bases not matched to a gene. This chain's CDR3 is CASRGQGGVWTEAFF. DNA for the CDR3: TGTGCCAGCAGAGGACAGGGGGGAGTGTGGACTGAAGCTTTCTTT.

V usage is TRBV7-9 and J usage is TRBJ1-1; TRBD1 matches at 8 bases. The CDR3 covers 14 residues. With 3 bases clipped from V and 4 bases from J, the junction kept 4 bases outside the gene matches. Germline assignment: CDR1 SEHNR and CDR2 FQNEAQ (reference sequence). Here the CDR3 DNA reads TGTGCCAGCAGCTTTGGACAGGGAGCCACTGAAGCTTTCTTT. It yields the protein CASSFGQGATEAFF.

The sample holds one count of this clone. The CDR3 protein is CSVRQGPGETQYF. The CDR3 coding sequence is TGCAGCGTTAGACAGGGGCCTGGGGAGACCCAGTACTTC. The V gene is TRBV29-1, the J gene TRBJ2-5, with TRBD1 matching over 8 bases. Germline trimming cut 5 bases from V and 5 bases from J; bases unmatched to any gene: 7. Germline-derived CDR1 and CDR2 are SQVTM and ANQGSEA. This CDR3 region has 13 residues.

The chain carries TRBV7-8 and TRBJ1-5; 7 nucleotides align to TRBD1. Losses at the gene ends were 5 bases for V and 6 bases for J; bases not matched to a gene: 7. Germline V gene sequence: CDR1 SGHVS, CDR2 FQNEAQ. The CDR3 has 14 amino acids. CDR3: CASSIRQGGQPQHF. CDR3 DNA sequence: TGTGCCAGCAGCATAAGACAGGGCGGTCAGCCCCAGCATTTT. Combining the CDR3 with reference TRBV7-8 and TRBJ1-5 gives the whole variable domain GAGVSQSPRYKVAKRGQDVALRCDPISGHVSLFWYQQALGQGPEFLTYFQNEAQLDKSGLPSDRFFAERPEGSVSTLKIQRTQQEDSAVYLCASSIRQGGQPQHFGDGTRLSIL.

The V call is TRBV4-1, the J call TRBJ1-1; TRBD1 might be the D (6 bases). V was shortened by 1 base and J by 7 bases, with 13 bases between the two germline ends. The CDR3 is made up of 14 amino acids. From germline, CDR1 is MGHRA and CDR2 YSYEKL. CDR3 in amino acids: CASSQATGPLEAFF. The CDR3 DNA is TGCGCCAGCAGCCAAGCGACAGGTCCCCTTGAAGCTTTCTTT.